These 14 T cell receptor beta chains were sequenced from one sample in a study of PD-L1 blockade in urothelial cancer. Described time point: pretreatment peripheral blood. Profiling relied on immunoSEQ multiplex PCR, and the TCRdb table lists in-frame clones only, not all of them. Among around 57,000 clones listed, 81% were seen once. This specimen consisted of PBMCs, obtained around atezolizumab (anti-PD-L1) treatment. Receptors originate from a man aged 70-80 years with urothelial cancer.

The CDR3 region has the DNA TGTGCCATCCGACAGGGGGAGTCTGGAAACACCATATATTTT. This translates into CAIRQGESGNTIYF. This chain uses TRBV10-3 with TRBJ1-3; TRBD1 aligns across 9 bases. Germline lookup yields CDR1 ENHRY and CDR2 SYGVKD. The J segment lost 1 base and the V segment lost 8 bases, leaving 3 bases of the junction unmatched. The CDR3 has 14 residues.

Worth noting for this clone: Other DNA sequences in this sample translate to the same CDR3. The chain recombines TRBV9 with TRBJ2-5; the D is unclear. V lost 0 bases and J lost 4, with 4 bases in between. Germline V CDR1 and CDR2: SGDLS, YYNGEE. The CDR3 consists of 12 residues. CDR3: CASSVGGETQYF. The CDR3 bases are TGTGCCAGCAGCGTAGGAGGAGAGACCCAGTACTTC. The variable domain in full, completed from reference TRBV9 and TRBJ2-5, reads DSGVTQTPKHLITATGQRVTLRCSPRSGDLSVYWYQQSLDQGLQFLIQYYNGEERAKGNILERFSAQQFPDLHSELNLSSLELGDSALYFCASSVGGETQYFGPGTRLLVL.

The V call is TRBV28, the J call TRBJ2-5, with TRBD2 matching 7 bases. The V gene end was trimmed by 3 bases and the J gene end by 4 bases; junction bases not matched to a gene: 11. CDR1 is MDHEN and CDR2 is SYDVKM in the germline V gene. This CDR3 region has 16 residues. In nucleotides, the CDR3 is TGTGCCAGCAGTTTGGCCGGGGCGGGAGATGGAGAGACCCAGTACTTC. Residues: CASSLAGAGDGETQYF. The full variable domain, rest sourced from reference TRBV28 and TRBJ2-5, is DVKVTQSSRYLVKRTGEKVFLECVQDMDHENMFWYRQDPGLGLRLIYFSYDVKMKEKGDIPEGYSVSREKKERFSLILESASTNQTSMYLCASSLAGAGDGETQYFGPGTRLLVL.

The chain employs TRBV11-2 and TRBJ1-1, with 7 bases fitting TRBD1. The germline V gene has CDR1 SGHAT and CDR2 FQNNGV. This CDR3 is 15 amino acids long. V lost 5 bases to trimming and J lost 4 bases; unmatched junction nucleotides: 10. CDR3 coding DNA: TGTGCCAGCAGCACAGGGGCGGGAAGGGCCACTGAAGCTTTCTTT. It is translated as CASSTGAGRATEAFF.

A single count supports this clone. The chain is built from TRBV28 and TRBJ2-5, with TRBD1 identical over 11 bases. The CDR3 is 15 residues long. Trimming removed 5 bases from V and 0 bases from J; junction bases left unmatched: 2. The germline gives CDR1 MDHEN, CDR2 SYDVKM. CDR3 sequence reads: CASSGDRGYQETQYF. CDR3 sequence (DNA): TGTGCCAGCAGTGGGGACAGGGGGTACCAAGAGACCCAGTACTTC.

This clone was seen only a few times. This chain links TRBV5-6 with TRBJ1-3; 9 nucleotides line up with TRBD1. Germline CDR1 is SGHDT and CDR2 is YYEEEE. The CDR3 covers 16 residues. V shed 1 base and J 6 bases; nucleotides not matched to a gene: 8. The CDR3 bases are TGTGCCAGCAGCTTGCCTCATGGGACAGGGAAAAACACCATATATTTT. This encodes CASSLPHGTGKNTIYF.

As DNA, the CDR3 is TGCGCCAGCAGCGCCGGGACAGGGGTTCTCGGCACTGAAGCTTTCTTT. This translates into CASSAGTGVLGTEAFF. The chain links TRBV5-1 to TRBJ1-1; 10 nucleotides align to TRBD1. The V segment lost 4 bases and the J segment 4 bases; nucleotides outside the gene matches: 10. The CDR3 has 16 residues. The germline CDR1 and CDR2 sequences are SGHRS and YFSETQ.

The chain uses TRBV7-9 and TRBJ2-3, with TRBD1 matching over 7 bases. V shed 5 bases, J shed 5 bases, and the junction held 7 bases outside the gene matches. Germline loops: CDR1 SEHNR, CDR2 FQNEAQ (reference sequence). This CDR3 is built from 14 residues. As DNA, the CDR3 is TGTGCCAGCAGCCCCGGACAGGCTGTAGATACGCAGTATTTT. Protein: CASSPGQAVDTQYF.

This sequence joins TRBV20-1 and TRBJ1-4; maybe TRBD1 (6 bases). Trimming cost V 5 bases and J 8 bases, with 9 bases left between them. The V gene's germline CDR1 is DFQATT and CDR2 SNEGSKA (reference sequence). This CDR3 spans 11 amino acids. CDR3: CSAADREKLFF. Here the CDR3 DNA reads TGCAGTGCTGCTGACAGGGAAAAACTGTTTTTT.

This sequence joins TRBV4-1 and TRBJ2-1, with 10 bases matching TRBD2. Looked up from germline, CDR1 is MGHRA and CDR2 is YSYEKL. Trimming at V came to 3 bases and at J to 5 bases, leaving 4 bases not matched to a gene. This CDR3 has 15 residues. CDR3 coding DNA: TGCGCCAGCAGCCAGAGCGGGAGGGCACACAATGAGCAGTTCTTC. It is translated as CASSQSGRAHNEQFF.

J is TRBJ2-3 and V is TRBV19; 9 nucleotides match TRBD1. CDR1 LNHDA and CDR2 SQIVND come from the germline V gene (reference sequence). V lost 8 bases and J lost 3; bases outside the gene matches: 9. The CDR3 contains 15 residues. The CDR3 DNA reads TGTGCCAGTCATCCGGGACAGGGTATAACAGATACGCAGTATTTT. This gives the protein CASHPGQGITDTQYF.

The chain is built from TRBV7-2 and TRBJ2-1; D is unclear. The germline CDR1 and CDR2 sequences are SGHTA and FQGNSA. The CDR3 runs 13 residues. V was trimmed by 6 bases and J by 5 bases, leaving 11 bases between them. The CDR3 bases are TGTGCCAGCAGGCGCGCCATGAACAATGAGCAGTTCTTC. Amino acids: CASRRAMNNEQFF.

CDR3 in amino acids: CASSQASGTSGSETQYF. CDR3 nucleotide sequence: TGCGCCAGCAGCCAAGCTTCCGGGACTAGCGGGAGTGAGACCCAGTACTTC. This chain joins TRBV4-3 and TRBJ2-5, with 14 bases identical to TRBD2. The CDR3 extends over 17 amino acids. The trim removed 1 base at V and 5 bases at J, leaving 6 bases unmatched. Germline CDR1 reads LGHNA; CDR2 reads YSLEER.

The rearrangement joins TRBV11-3 to TRBJ2-7; D possibly corresponds to TRBD1 (7 bases). Looked up from germline, CDR1 is SGHNT and CDR2 is YENEEA. The V gene lost 5 bases and the J gene lost 3 bases, with 14 bases spanning the gap. This CDR3 comprises 14 residues. The CDR3 sequence: CASSPEGASYEQYF. The CDR3 DNA is TGTGCCAGCAGCCCGGAGGGGGCTAGCTACGAGCAGTACTTC.